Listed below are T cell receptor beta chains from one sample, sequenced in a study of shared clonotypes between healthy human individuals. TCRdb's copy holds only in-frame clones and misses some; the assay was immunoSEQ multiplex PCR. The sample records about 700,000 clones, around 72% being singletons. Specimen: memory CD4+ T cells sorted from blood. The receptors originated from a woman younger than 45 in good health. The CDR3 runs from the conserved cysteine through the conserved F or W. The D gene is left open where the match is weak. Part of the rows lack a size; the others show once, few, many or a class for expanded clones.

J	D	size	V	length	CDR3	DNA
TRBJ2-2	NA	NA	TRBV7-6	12	CASSFPDGELFF	TGTGCCAGCAGCTTCCCGGACGGGGAGCTGTTTTTT
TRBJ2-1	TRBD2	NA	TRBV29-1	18	CSVEYGTSGRTSYNEQFF	TGCAGCGTTGAATATGGGACTAGCGGGAGAACCTCCTACAATGAGCAGTTCTTC
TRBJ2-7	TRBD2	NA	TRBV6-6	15	CASRVGSGSNYEQYF	TGTGCCAGCAGGGTAGGGAGCGGGAGTAATTACGAGCAGTACTTC
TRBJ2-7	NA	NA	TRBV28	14	CASSLTGLTYEQYF	TGTGCCAGCAGTTTAACAGGGTTAACCTACGAGCAGTACTTC
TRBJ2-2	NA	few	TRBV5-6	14	CASSFGLLSGELFF	TGTGCCAGCAGCTTTGGGCTACTTTCCGGGGAGCTGTTTTTT
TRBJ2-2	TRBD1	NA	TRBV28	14	CASSSGQGDGELFF	TGTGCCAGCAGCTCCGGACAGGGTGACGGGGAGCTGTTTTTT
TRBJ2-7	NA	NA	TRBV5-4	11	CASSRDFEQYF	TGTGCCAGCAGTCGGGACTTCGAGCAGTACTTC
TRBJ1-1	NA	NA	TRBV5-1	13	CASSKGWDTEAFF	TGCGCCAGCAGTAAGGGTTGGGACACTGAAGCTTTCTTT
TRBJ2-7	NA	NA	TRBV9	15	CASSVAGDGSYEQYF	TGTGCCAGCAGCGTAGCCGGGGACGGCTCCTACGAGCAGTACTTC
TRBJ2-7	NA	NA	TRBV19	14	CASSRTGLAYEQYF	TGTGCCAGTAGTAGAACGGGTCTCGCCTACGAGCAGTACTTC
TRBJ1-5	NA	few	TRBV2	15	CASSRRDGYNQPQHF	TGTGCCAGCTCCCGCCGGGATGGCTACAATCAGCCCCAGCATTTT
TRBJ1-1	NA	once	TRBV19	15	CASSIAGGLGTEAFF	TGTGCCAGTAGTATTGCTGGGGGACTAGGGACTGAAGCTTTCTTT
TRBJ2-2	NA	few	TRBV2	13	CASSAGDTGELFF	TGTGCCAGCAGTGCGGGGGACACCGGGGAGCTGTTTTTT
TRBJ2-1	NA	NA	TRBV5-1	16	CASSRGTPNSYNEQFF	TGCGCCAGCAGCCGAGGGACCCCTAACTCCTACAATGAGCAGTTCTTC
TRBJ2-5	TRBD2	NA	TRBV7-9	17	CASSLGSASGGQETQYF	TGTGCCAGCAGCTTAGGTTCGGCTAGCGGAGGACAAGAGACCCAGTACTTC
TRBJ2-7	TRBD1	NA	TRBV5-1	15	CASSAGQGEIYEQYF	TGCGCCAGCAGCGCAGGACAGGGTGAAATCTACGAGCAGTACTTC
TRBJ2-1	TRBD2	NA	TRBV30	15	CAWRTSGRASNEQFF	TGTGCCTGGAGGACTAGCGGGAGGGCCTCCAATGAGCAGTTCTTC
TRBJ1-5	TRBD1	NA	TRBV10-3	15	CAISAGDRVPQPQHF	TGTGCCATCAGTGCTGGGGACAGGGTCCCTCAGCCCCAGCATTTT
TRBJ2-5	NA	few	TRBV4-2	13	CASSPGYKETQYF	TGTGCCAGCAGCCCGGGTTACAAAGAGACCCAGTACTTC
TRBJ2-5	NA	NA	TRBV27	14	CASAPFAAQETQYF	TGTGCCAGCGCCCCCTTCGCGGCGCAAGAGACCCAGTACTTC
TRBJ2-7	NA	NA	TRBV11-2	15	CASSSSGQTSYEQYF	TGTGCCAGCAGCTCCAGTGGGCAGACCTCCTACGAGCAGTACTTC
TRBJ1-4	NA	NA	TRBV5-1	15	CASSWAGALNEKLFF	TGCGCCAGCAGCTGGGCAGGGGCCCTAAATGAAAAACTGTTTTTT
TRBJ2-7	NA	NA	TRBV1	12	CTSWDRVDEQYF	TGCACCAGCTGGGACAGGGTCGACGAGCAGTACTTC
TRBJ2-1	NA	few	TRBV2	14	CASKRVLPDNEQFF	TGTGCCAGCAAGAGAGTTTTGCCCGACAATGAGCAGTTCTTC
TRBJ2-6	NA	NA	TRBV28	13	CASSLSGANVLTF	TGTGCCAGCAGTCTCTCTGGGGCCAACGTCCTGACTTTC
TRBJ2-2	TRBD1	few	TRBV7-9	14	CASSLRQGAGELFF	TGTGCCAGCAGCTTAAGACAGGGGGCCGGGGAGCTGTTTTTT
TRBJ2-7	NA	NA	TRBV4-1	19	CASSQGILTGGLPRNEQYF	TGCGCCAGCAGCCAAGGGATTCTAACTGGGGGGCTTCCAAGAAACGAGCAGTACTTC
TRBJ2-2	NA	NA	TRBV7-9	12	CASRKTTGELFF	TGTGCCAGCAGAAAGACTACCGGGGAGCTGTTTTTT
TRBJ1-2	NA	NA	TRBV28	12	CASNRDARGYTF	TGTGCCAGCAACCGGGACGCTCGGGGCTACACCTTC
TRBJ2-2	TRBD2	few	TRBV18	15	CASSPPAGNTGELFF	TGTGCCAGCTCACCACCAGCGGGAAACACCGGGGAGCTGTTTTTT
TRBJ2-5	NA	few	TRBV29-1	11	CSVAGEETQYF	TGCAGCGTTGCAGGGGAAGAGACCCAGTACTTC
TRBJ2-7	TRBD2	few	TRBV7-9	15	CASSQVRLARSEQYF	TGTGCCAGCAGCCAAGTGAGACTAGCGCGGTCCGAGCAGTACTTC
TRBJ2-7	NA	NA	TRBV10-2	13	CASRWGISYEQYF	TGCGCCAGCCGCTGGGGGATCTCCTACGAGCAGTACTTC
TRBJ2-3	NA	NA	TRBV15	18	CATSRDRGGAASTDTQYF	TGTGCCACCAGCAGAGATCGTGGAGGAGCGGCTAGCACAGATACGCAGTATTTT
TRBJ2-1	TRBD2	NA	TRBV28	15	CASRGEGVTGNEQFF	TGTGCCAGCAGAGGGGAGGGAGTAACGGGGAATGAGCAGTTCTTC
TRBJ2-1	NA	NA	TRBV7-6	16	CASSGLGPAKYNEQFF	TGTGCCAGCAGCGGATTGGGACCTGCGAAATACAATGAGCAGTTCTTC
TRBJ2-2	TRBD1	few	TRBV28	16	CASSLLGQGETGELFF	TGTGCCAGCAGTTTACTGGGACAGGGAGAGACCGGGGAGCTGTTTTTT
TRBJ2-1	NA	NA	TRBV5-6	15	CASSFSRVMYNEQFF	TGTGCCAGCAGCTTCTCGAGGGTTATGTACAATGAGCAGTTCTTC
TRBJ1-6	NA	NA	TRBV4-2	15	CASSQDPVRDSPLHF	TGTGCCAGCAGCCAAGATCCGGTTAGGGATTCACCCCTCCACTTT
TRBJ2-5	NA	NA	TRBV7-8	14	CASSLARGPETQYF	TGTGCCAGCAGCTTAGCGCGGGGCCCAGAGACCCAGTACTTC
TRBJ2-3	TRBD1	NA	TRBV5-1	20	CASSRGTGTGGGWGTDTQYF	TGCGCCAGCAGCAGAGGCACCGGGACAGGGGGCGGATGGGGCACAGATACGCAGTATTTT
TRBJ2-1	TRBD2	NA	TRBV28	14	CASSGLAGHREQFF	TGTGCCAGCAGTGGACTAGCGGGGCACAGGGAGCAGTTCTTC
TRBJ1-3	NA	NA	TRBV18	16	CASSPGSPGSGNTIYF	TGTGCCAGCTCACCAGGGTCCCCTGGCTCTGGAAACACCATATATTTT
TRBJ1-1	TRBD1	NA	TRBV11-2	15	CASSLAGGQGAEAFF	TGTGCCAGCAGCTTAGCTGGGGGACAGGGCGCTGAAGCTTTCTTT
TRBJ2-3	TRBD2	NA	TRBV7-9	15	CASTPKTSVTDTQYF	TGTGCCAGCACCCCAAAGACTAGCGTCACAGATACGCAGTATTTT
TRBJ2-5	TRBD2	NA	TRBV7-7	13	CASSPWGGETQYF	TGTGCCAGCAGCCCCTGGGGGGGAGAGACCCAGTACTTC
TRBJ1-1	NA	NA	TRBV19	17	CASSIDLSSGRGREAFF	TGTGCCAGTAGTATAGATCTATCTTCCGGTCGTGGCCGAGAAGCTTTCTTT
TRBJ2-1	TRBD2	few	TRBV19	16	CASSRLIAGSYNEQFF	TGTGCCAGTAGTAGACTTATAGCGGGCTCCTACAATGAGCAGTTCTTC
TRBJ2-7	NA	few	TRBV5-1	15	CASSSSGTLSYEQYF	TGCGCCAGCAGCTCCTCCGGGACTCTCTCCTACGAGCAGTACTTC
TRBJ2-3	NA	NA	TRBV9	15	CASSVRSLSTDTQYF	TGTGCCAGCAGCGTACGATCACTTAGCACAGATACGCAGTATTTT
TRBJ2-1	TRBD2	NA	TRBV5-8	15	CASTPRTSGSNEQFF	TGTGCCAGCACCCCCCGGACTAGCGGGAGTAATGAGCAGTTCTTC
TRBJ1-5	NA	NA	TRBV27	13	CASSLRENQPQHF	TGTGCCAGCAGTTTAAGGGAGAATCAGCCCCAGCATTTT
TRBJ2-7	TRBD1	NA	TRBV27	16	CASSLSPGTGTYEQYF	TGTGCCAGCAGTTTATCCCCCGGGACAGGAACCTACGAGCAGTACTTC
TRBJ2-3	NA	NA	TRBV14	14	CASSPTLTLNTQYF	TGTGCCAGCAGCCCGACGCTCACTCTCAATACGCAGTATTTT
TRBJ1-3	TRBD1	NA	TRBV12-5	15	CASGKTGTGSNTIYF	TGTGCTAGTGGTAAAACCGGGACAGGGAGCAACACCATATATTTT